This TCR beta chain derives from a study of blood T cell repertoires in COVID-19. Produced via immunoSEQ multiplex PCR; TCRdb's table is partial and in-frame only. The table includes about 59,000 clones, approximately 81% detected once. The CDR3 spans 14 residues. CDR1 and CDR2 (germline): MNHEY, SVGEGT. Trimming took 5 bases from V and 5 from J; bases not matched to a gene: 7. This sequence joins TRBV6-2 or TRBV6-3 and TRBJ1-2; 8 nucleotides agree with TRBD1. This TCR was sampled from a woman older than 75 with active or convalescent COVID-19. The sequenced material came from peripheral blood. Written as DNA, the CDR3 is TGTGCCAGCAGTGGACAGGGTACCCTTTATGGCTACACCTTC. This gives the protein CASSGQGTLYGYTF.